Sequencing of this T cell receptor (beta chain) was carried out in a study of blood T cells in healthy people across ages. A J-beta primer mix and a sample-barcoded 5' primer were used in a second PCR of roughly 6 to 11 cycles. MiXCR, run by TCRdb on the 5' RACE reads, gives a single entry per CDR3 protein. The table has about 840,000 distinct CDR3 sequences, just under 30% seen once. The CDR3 is 12 residues long. Trimming shortened V by 8 bases and J by 1 base, and 8 bases separated the two germline ends. Germline-derived CDR1 and CDR2 are SGHVS and FQNEAQ. Note on this clonotype: Its antigen is unidentified.

The authors isolated at least 6.5 million PBMCs per sample. Findings of the study overall: Long-lived donors carried more naive CD4+ cells and greater diversity than aged donors.

These records were also assigned to another study, of T cells of mothers and their children.

This TCR was recovered from a woman aged 40 to 50 in good health. What was sequenced was blood. The J gene is TRBJ1-2, the V gene TRBV7-8; D unresolved. The CDR3 sequence: CASGPVNYGYTF. CDR3 sequence (DNA): TGTGCCAGCGGCCCCGTTAACTATGGCTACACCTTC. The entire variable domain, with the rest obtained from reference TRBV7-8 and TRBJ1-2, is as follows: GAGVSQSPRYKVAKRGQDVALRCDPISGHVSLFWYQQALGQGPEFLTYFQNEAQLDKSGLPSDRFFAERPEGSVSTLKIQRTQQEDSAVYLCASGPVNYGYTFGSGTRLTVV.